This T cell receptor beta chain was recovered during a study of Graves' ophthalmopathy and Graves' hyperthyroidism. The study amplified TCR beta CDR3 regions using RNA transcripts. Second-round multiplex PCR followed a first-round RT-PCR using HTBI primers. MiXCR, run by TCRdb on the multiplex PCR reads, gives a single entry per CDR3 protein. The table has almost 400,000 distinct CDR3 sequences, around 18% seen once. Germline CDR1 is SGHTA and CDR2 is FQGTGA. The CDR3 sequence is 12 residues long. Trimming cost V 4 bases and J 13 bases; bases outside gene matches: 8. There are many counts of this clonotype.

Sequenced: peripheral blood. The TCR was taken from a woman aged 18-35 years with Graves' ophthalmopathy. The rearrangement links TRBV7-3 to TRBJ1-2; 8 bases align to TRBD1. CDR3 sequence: CASSSPGQDSTF. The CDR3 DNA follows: TGTGCCAGCAGCTCGCCGGGACAGGACTCCACCTTC. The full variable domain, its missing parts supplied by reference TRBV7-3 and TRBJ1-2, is GAGVSQTPSNKVTEKGKYVELRCDPISGHTALYWYRQSLGQGPEFLIYFQGTGAADDSGLPNDRFFAVRPEGSVSTLKIQRTERGDSAVYLCASSSPGQDSTFGSGTRLTVV.